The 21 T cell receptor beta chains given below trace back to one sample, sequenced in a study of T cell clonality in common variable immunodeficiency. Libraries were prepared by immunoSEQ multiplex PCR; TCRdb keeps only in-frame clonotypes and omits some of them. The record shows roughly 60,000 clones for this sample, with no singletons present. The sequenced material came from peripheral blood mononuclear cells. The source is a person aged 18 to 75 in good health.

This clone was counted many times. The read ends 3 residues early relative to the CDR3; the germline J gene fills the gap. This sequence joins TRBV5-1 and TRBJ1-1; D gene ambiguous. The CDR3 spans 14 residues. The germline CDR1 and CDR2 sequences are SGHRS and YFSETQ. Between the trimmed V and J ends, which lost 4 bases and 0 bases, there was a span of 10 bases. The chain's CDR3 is CASSLFSVNTEAFF. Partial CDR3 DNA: TGCGCCAGCAGCCTCTTCTCCGTGAACACTGAA.

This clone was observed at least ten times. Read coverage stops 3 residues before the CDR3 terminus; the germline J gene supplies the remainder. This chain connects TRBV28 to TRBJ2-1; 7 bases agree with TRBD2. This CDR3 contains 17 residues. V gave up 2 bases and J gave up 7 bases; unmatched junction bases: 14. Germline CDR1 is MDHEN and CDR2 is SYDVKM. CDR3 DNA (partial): TGTGCCAGCAGTTTAGGTTTCGGGGGAGGGCCGATTAATGAG. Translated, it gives CASSLGFGGGPINE. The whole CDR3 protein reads CASSLGFGGGPINEQFF. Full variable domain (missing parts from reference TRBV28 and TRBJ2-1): DVKVTQSSRYLVKRTGEKVFLECVQDMDHENMFWYRQDPGLGLRLIYFSYDVKMKEKGDIPEGYSVSREKKERFSLILESASTNQTSMYLCASSLGFGGGPINEQFFGPGTRLTVL.

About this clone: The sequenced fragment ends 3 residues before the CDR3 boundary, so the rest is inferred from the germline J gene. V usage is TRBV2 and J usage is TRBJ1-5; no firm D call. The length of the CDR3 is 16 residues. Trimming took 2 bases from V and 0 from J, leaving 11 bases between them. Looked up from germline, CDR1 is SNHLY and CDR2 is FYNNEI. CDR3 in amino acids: CASSETRGDSNQPQHF. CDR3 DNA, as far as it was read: TGTGCCAGCAGTGAAACTAGAGGAGATAGCAATCAGCCC.

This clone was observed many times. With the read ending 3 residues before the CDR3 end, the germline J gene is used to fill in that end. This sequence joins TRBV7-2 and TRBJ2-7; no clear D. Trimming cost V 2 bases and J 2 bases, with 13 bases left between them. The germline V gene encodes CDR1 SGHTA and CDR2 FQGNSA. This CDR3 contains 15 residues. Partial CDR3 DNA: TGTGCCAGCAGCTTAACAGCCGGTCCAACCTACGAG. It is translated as CASSLTAGPTYE. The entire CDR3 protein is CASSLTAGPTYEQYF.

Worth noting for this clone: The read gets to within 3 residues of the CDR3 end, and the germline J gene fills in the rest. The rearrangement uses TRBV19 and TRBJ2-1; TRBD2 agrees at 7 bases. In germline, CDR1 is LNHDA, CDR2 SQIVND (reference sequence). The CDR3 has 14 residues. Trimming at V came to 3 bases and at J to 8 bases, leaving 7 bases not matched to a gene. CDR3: CASSIPGLDDEQFF. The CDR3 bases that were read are TGTGCCAGTAGTATTCCAGGACTAGACGATGAG.

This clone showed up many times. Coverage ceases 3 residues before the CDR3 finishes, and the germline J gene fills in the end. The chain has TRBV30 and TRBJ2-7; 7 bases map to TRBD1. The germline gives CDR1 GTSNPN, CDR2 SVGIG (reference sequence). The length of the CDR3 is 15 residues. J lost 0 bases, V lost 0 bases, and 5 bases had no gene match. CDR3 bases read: TGTGCCTGGAGTGTAGTACAGGGGTCCTCCTACGAG. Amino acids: CAWSVVQGSSYE. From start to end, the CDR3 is CAWSVVQGSSYEQYF. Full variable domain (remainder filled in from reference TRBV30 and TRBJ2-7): SQTIHQWPATLVQPVGSPLSLECTVEGTSNPNLYWYRQAAGRGLQLLFYSVGIGQISSEVPQNLSASRPQDRQFILSSKKLLLSDSGFYLCAWSVVQGSSYEQYFGPGTRLTVT.

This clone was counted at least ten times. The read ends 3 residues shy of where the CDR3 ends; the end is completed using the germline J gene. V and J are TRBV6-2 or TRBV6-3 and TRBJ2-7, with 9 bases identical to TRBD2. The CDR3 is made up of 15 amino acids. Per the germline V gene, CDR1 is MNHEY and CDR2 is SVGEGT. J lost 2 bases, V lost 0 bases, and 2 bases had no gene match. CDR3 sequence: CASSYSTSGTYEQYF. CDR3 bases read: TGTGCCAGCAGTTACTCGACTAGCGGCACCTACGAG.

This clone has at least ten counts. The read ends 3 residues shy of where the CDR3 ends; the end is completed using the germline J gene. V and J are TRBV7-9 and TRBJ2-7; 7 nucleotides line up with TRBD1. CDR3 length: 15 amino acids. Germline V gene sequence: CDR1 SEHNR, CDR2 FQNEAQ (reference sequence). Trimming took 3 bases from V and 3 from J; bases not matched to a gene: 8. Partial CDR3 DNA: TGTGCCAGCAGCTTGGGCGACAGGGCCCGCTACGAG. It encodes CASSLGDRARYE. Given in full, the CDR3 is CASSLGDRARYEQYF.

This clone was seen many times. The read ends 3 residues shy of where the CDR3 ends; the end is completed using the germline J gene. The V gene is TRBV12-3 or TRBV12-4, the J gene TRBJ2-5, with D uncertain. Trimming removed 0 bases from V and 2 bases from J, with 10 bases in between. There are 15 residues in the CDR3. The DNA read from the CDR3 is TGTGCCAGCAGTTTAGCGCATCAGGTTCAAGAGACC. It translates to CASSLAHQVQET. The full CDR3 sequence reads CASSLAHQVQETQYF.

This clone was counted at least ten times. The CDR3 DNA, read in part, is TGTGCCAGCAGTTCGGCGGGACAGGGAAACTATGGC. Protein: CASSSAGQGNYG. The entire CDR3 reads CASSSAGQGNYGYTF. The rearrangement joins TRBV28 to TRBJ1-2; 9 nucleotides align to TRBD1. Coverage ceases 3 residues before the CDR3 finishes, and the germline J gene fills in the end. Trimming at V came to 4 bases and at J to 2 bases, leaving 5 bases not matched to a gene. This CDR3 has 15 residues. Germline assignment: CDR1 MDHEN and CDR2 SYDVKM.

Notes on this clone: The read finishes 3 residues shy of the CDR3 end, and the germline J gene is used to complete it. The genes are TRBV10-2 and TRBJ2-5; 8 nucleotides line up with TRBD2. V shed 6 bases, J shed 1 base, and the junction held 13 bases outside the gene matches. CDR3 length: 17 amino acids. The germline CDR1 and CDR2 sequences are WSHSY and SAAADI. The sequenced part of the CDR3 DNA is TGCGCCAGCAGACCCGGGGGGGTCCCTTCTTCCCAAGAGACC. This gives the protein CASRPGGVPSSQET. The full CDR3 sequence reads CASRPGGVPSSQETQYF.

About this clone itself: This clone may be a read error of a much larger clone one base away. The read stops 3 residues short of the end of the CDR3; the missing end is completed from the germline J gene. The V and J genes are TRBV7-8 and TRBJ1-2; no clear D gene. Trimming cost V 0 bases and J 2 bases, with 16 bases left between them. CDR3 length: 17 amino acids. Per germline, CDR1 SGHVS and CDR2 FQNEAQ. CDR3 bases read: TGTGCCAGCAGCTTAGCGTCGAGGCAGGCCCCCAACTATGGC. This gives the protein CASSLASRQAPNYG. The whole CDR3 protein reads CASSLASRQAPNYGYTF.

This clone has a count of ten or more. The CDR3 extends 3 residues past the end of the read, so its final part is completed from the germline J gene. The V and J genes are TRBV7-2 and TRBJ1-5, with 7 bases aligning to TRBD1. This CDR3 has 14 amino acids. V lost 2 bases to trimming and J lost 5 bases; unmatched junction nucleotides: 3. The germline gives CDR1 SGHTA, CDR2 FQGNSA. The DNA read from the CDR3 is TGTGCCAGCAGCTTAAACAGGGGCGATCAGCCC. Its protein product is CASSLNRGDQP. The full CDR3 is CASSLNRGDQPQHF.

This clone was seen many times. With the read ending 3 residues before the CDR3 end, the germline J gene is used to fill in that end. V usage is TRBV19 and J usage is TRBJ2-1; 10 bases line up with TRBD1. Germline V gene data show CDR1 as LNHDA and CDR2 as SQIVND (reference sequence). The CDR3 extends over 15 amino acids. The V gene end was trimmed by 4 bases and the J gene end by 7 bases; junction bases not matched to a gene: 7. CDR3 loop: CASSTPGQGKNEQFF. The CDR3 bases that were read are TGTGCCAGTAGTACTCCGGGACAGGGGAAAAATGAG.

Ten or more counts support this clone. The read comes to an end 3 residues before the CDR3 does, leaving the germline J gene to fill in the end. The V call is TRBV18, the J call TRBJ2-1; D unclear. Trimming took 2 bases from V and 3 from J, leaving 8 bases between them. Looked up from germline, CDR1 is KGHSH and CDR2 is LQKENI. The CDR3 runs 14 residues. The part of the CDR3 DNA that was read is TGTGCCAGCTCACCAGGCAGATTCTACAATGAG. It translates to CASSPGRFYNE. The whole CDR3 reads CASSPGRFYNEQFF.

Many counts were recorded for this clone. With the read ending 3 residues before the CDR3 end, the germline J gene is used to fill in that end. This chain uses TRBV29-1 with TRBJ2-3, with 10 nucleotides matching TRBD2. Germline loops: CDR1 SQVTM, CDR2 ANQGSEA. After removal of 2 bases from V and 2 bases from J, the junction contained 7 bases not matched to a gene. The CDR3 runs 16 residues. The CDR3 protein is CSVELAGAKSTDTQYF. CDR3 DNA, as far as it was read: TGCAGCGTTGAACTAGCGGGAGCCAAGTCCACAGATACG.

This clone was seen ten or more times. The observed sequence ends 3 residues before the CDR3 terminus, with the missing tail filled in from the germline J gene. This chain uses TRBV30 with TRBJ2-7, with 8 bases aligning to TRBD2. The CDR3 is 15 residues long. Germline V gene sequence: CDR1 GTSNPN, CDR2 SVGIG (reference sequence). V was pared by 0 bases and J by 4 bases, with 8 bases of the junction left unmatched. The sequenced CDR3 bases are TGTGCCTGGAGTGTACGGGTGGCGGGGGGATACGAG. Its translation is CAWSVRVAGGYE. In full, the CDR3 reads CAWSVRVAGGYEQYF. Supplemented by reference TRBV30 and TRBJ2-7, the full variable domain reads SQTIHQWPATLVQPVGSPLSLECTVEGTSNPNLYWYRQAAGRGLQLLFYSVGIGQISSEVPQNLSASRPQDRQFILSSKKLLLSDSGFYLCAWSVRVAGGYEQYFGPGTRLTVT.

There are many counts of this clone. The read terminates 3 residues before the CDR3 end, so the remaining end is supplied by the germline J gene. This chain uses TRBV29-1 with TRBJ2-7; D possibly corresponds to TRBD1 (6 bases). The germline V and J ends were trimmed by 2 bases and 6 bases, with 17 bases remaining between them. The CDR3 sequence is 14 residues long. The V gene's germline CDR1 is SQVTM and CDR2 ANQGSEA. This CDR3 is CSVERTGSGSEQYF. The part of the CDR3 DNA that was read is TGCAGCGTTGAACGTACAGGGTCCGGGTCCGAG.

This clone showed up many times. The CDR3 bases that were read are TGTGCCAGCAGCCCGGGCGGGAATCAGCCC. Translation: CASSPGGNQP. The entire CDR3 protein reads CASSPGGNQPQHF. This chain joins TRBV11-2 and TRBJ1-5; D gene uncertain. From the germline J gene comes the end of the CDR3, since the read stops 3 residues before it. Between the trimmed V and J ends, which lost 5 bases and 4 bases, there was a span of 9 bases. From germline, CDR1 is SGHAT and CDR2 FQNNGV. The CDR3 totals 13 residues. Together with reference TRBV11-2 and TRBJ1-5, the CDR3 gives the full variable domain: EAGVAQSPRYKIIEKRQSVAFWCNPISGHATLYWYQQILGQGPKLLIQFQNNGVVDDSQLPKDRFSAERLKGVDSTLKIQPAKLEDSAVYLCASSPGGNQPQHFGDGTRLSIL.

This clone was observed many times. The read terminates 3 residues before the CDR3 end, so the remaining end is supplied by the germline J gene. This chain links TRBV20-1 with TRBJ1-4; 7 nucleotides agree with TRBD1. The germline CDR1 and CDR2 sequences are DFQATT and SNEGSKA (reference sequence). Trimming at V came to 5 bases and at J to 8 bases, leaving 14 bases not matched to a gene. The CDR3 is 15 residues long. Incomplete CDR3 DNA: TGCAGTGCTTACCCGGGACAGTCTTCCGGAGAAAAA. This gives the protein CSAYPGQSSGEK. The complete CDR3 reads CSAYPGQSSGEKLFF.

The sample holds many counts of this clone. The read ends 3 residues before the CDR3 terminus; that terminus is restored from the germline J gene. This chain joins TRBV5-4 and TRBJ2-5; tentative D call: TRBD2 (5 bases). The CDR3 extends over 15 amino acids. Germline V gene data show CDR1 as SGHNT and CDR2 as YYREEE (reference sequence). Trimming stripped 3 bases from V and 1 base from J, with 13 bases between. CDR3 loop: CASSSSTGSQETQYF. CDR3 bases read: TGTGCCAGCAGCTCCTCAACGGGGTCCCAAGAGACC.